Below, 7 T cell receptor beta chains from the same sample are listed, as sequenced in a study of OX40 agonist ivuxolimab in advanced cancers. Clones were sequenced by immunoSEQ multiplex PCR, and TCRdb holds only the in-frame ones, with some missing. The sample lists 50,000 to 75,000 clones; roughly nine tenths were seen once. The sample here was CD4+ or CD8+ T cells sorted from blood, taken in a trial of the OX40 agonist ivuxolimab. The receptor set was obtained from an adult with an advanced solid tumor such as melanoma, head and neck, liver or kidney cancer.

A word on this clone: This same CDR3 is encoded by further DNA sequences in the sample. This chain links TRBV29-1 with TRBJ1-3; D gene ambiguous. This CDR3 spans 11 amino acids. Trimming took 5 bases from V and 1 from J, leaving 3 bases between them. CDR1 and CDR2 from the germline V gene are SQVTM and ANQGSEA. Here the CDR3 DNA reads TGCAGCGTTTCGTCTGGAAACACCATATATTTT. Protein product: CSVSSGNTIYF. The full variable domain, its missing parts supplied by reference TRBV29-1 and TRBJ1-3, is SAVISQKPSRDICQRGTSLTIQCQVDSQVTMMFWYRQQPGQSLTLIATANQGSEATYESGFVIDKFPISRPNLTFSTLTVSNMSPEDSSIYLCSVSSGNTIYFGEGSWLTVV.

The V gene is TRBV5-4, the J gene TRBJ1-6; D gene uncertain. V dropped 1 base and J dropped 8 bases, with 19 bases sitting between them. The CDR3 length is 17 residues. CDR1 is SGHNT and CDR2 is YYREEE in the germline V gene (reference sequence). CDR3 loop: CASSLIGARSPDSPLHF. CDR3 in DNA: TGTGCCAGCAGCTTGATTGGCGCCCGCTCGCCTGATTCACCCCTCCACTTT.

This clone was counted a single time. The chain carries TRBV7-6 and TRBJ2-1, with D unresolved. The V end lost 2 bases, the J end lost 10 bases, and 6 bases lay between the germline ends. The germline V gene encodes CDR1 SGHVS and CDR2 FNYEAQ. The CDR3 totals 11 residues. The CDR3 reads CASSLSGEQFF. The CDR3 region has the DNA TGTGCCAGCAGCTTATCTGGGGAGCAGTTCTTC. Full variable domain (remainder filled in from reference TRBV7-6 and TRBJ2-1): GAGVSQSPRYKVTKRGQDVALRCDPISGHVSLYWYRQALGQGPEFLTYFNYEAQQDKSGLPNDRFSAERPEGSISTLTIQRTEQRDSAMYRCASSLSGEQFFGPGTRLTVL.

The chain has TRBV7-9 and TRBJ1-6, with TRBD1 matching over 8 bases. V trimming: 5 bases; J trimming: 7 bases; junction bases outside the gene matches: 7. The CDR3 covers 15 residues. Looked up from germline, CDR1 is SEHNR and CDR2 is FQNEAQ (reference sequence). CDR3 nucleotide sequence: TGTGCCAGCAGCGGAAGACAGGGGCCAAATTCACCCCTCCACTTT. Translating gives CASSGRQGPNSPLHF.

This clone is a singleton in its sample. The rearrangement joins TRBV6-5 to TRBJ1-1; TRBD1 is a possible D gene (5 bases). CDR1 MNHEY and CDR2 SVGAGI come from the germline V gene. CDR3 length: 11 amino acids. Trimming shortened V by 5 bases and J by 8 bases, and 9 bases separated the two germline ends. CDR3 bases: TGTGCCAGCAGTACCCCAGGGGAAGCTTTCTTT. Its translation: CASSTPGEAFF.

The chain carries TRBV4-1 and TRBJ1-5; the D gene is possibly TRBD1 (5 bases). This CDR3 has 14 residues. Germline CDR1 reads MGHRA; CDR2 reads YSYEKL. V lost 4 bases and J lost 4, with 11 bases in between. This chain's CDR3 is CASSPLWGNQPQHF. The CDR3 DNA reads as TGCGCCAGCAGCCCCCTGTGGGGGAATCAGCCCCAGCATTTT.

The V call is TRBV13, the J call TRBJ1-1, with D uncertain. Looked up from germline, CDR1 is PRHDT and CDR2 is FYEKMQ (reference sequence). CDR3 length equals 12 residues. V shed 5 bases and J shed 6 bases, with 10 bases lying between them. CDR3 loop: CASSREVAEAFF. The CDR3 DNA follows: TGTGCCAGCAGCCGGGAGGTCGCTGAAGCTTTCTTT.